This T cell receptor (beta chain) was captured in a study of T-cell memory formation after mild COVID-19. This clonotype has just a few counts. Germline CDR1 is SGHVS and CDR2 is FQNEAQ. This CDR3 is 17 amino acids long. Trimming pared 0 bases from V and 3 bases from J, leaving 15 bases between. TCRdb re-derived calls from the 5' RACE reads in MiXCR, one entry per CDR3 protein. The sample includes 200,000 to 300,000 distinct CDR3 sequences, 15% of them seen just once. Specimen: PBMCs or a T cell subset sorted from them (not recorded which). The chain carries TRBV7-8 and TRBJ1-3; D is uncertain. This TCR came from an adult woman who had mild COVID-19 (a few samples of this study predate the infection). Cell type and time point are not known. The CDR3, as DNA: TGTGCCAGCAGCTTAGCGCTCTGGACGCTTCGTGGAAACACCATATATTTT. It encodes CASSLALWTLRGNTIYF.